Each of the 3 T cell receptor beta chains below was sequenced from the same sample in a study of cytomegalovirus exposure and HLA in healthy donors (TCRdb year 2017). Receptor libraries were prepared by the immunoSEQ multiplex PCR assay. For the multiplex PCR, a mixture combining 60 forward primers for TCR Vbeta segments and 13 reverse primers for TCR Jbeta segments was used. TCRdb re-hosts the immuneACCESS table, in-frame sequences only. Its copies lack some clones; in the studies checked, an unresolved V gene accounts for under half of them, and the cause for the rest is not known. The sample yields approximately 150,000 clones; about 64% were counted once. The ten largest clones represent approximately 7% of the sample. The material sequenced was PBMCs. The source is a woman aged 60-75 years in good health and CMV-seropositive.

This clone was seen at least ten times. This chain links TRBV10-3 with TRBJ2-3; weak D call: TRBD1 (7 bases). CDR3 length equals 16 residues. The germline V gene has CDR1 ENHRY and CDR2 SYGVKD. V lost 4 bases to trimming and J lost 3 bases, with 17 bases between them. The CDR3 coding sequence is TGTGCCATCAGTGCAGAAGGACAGGCGGGGACAGATACGCAGTATTTT. Protein sequence: CAISAEGQAGTDTQYF.

This sequence joins TRBV14 and TRBJ1-1; D might be TRBD1 (5 bases). CDR3 size: 14 residues. The ends were cut back, 6 bases at V and 0 bases at J, with 11 bases in the middle. Per germline, CDR1 SGHDN and CDR2 FVKESK. Written as DNA, the CDR3 is TGTGCCAGCAGACAAACAGGCTTGAACACTGAAGCTTTCTTT. Translating it yields CASRQTGLNTEAFF.

A few counts support this clone. The rearrangement joins TRBV27 to TRBJ2-4, with TRBD2 matching over 13 bases. CDR1 is MNHEY and CDR2 is SMNVEV in the germline V gene (reference sequence). The CDR3 is made up of 21 amino acids. J lost 3 bases, V lost 2 bases, and 16 bases had no gene match. In DNA, the CDR3 is TGTGCCAGCAGTTTAGGGGTCCGGACTAGCGGGAGAAGGTGGGGCAAAAACATTCAGTACTTC. Translation: CASSLGVRTSGRRWGKNIQYF.